This entry lists 17 T cell receptor beta chains sequenced from one sample in a study of T cells in Graves' hyperthyroidism and ophthalmopathy. RNA transcripts were the template for amplifying TCR beta CDR3 regions. HTBI primers were the set used in a first-round RT-PCR of the TCR CDR3. TCRdb fed the multiplex PCR reads into MiXCR, producing one record per CDR3 protein. This table has 200,000 to 250,000 distinct CDR3 sequences, about a sixth appearing once. Sequenced: blood. The receptors stem from a man in his forties or fifties with Graves' hyperthyroidism.

This clonotype came up many times. The chain is built from TRBV2 and TRBJ1-5; D ambiguous. With 2 bases removed from V and 0 bases from J, the gap between germline ends came to 8 bases. This CDR3 region has 15 residues. Germline assignment: CDR1 SNHLY and CDR2 FYNNEI. CDR3 sequence: CASSERGYSNQPQHF. In DNA, the CDR3 is TGTGCCAGCAGTGAACGCGGTTATAGCAATCAGCCCCAGCATTTT.

The table lists this clonotype with many counts. The V call is TRBV6-2 or TRBV6-3, the J call TRBJ2-1; 11 bases map to TRBD2. With 3 bases clipped from V and 8 bases from J, the junction kept 3 bases outside the gene matches. CDR1 and CDR2 (germline): MNHEY, SVGEGT. The length of the CDR3 is 14 residues. The CDR3 DNA reads as TGTGCCAGCAGTTATGGACTAGCGGGCTATGAGCAGTTCTTC. Protein product: CASSYGLAGYEQFF.

This clonotype has at least ten counts. The chain links TRBV20-1 to TRBJ2-6, with D possibly matching TRBD1 (5 bases). This CDR3 has 14 amino acids. Germline lookup yields CDR1 DFQATT and CDR2 SNEGSKA (reference sequence). V dropped 6 bases and J dropped 1 base, with 10 bases sitting between them. The CDR3 region has the DNA TGCAGTGCGCCAGGGATTTCTGGGGCCAACGTCCTGACTTTC. Its protein is CSAPGISGANVLTF.

A few counts support this clonotype. The CDR3 DNA sequence: TGCAGTGTGGCCGGCCGCCCTGAGGGCTACACCTTC. It is translated as CSVAGRPEGYTF. The genes are TRBV20-1 and TRBJ1-2, with D unclear. V lost 7 bases and J lost 8, with 17 bases in between. Germline lookup yields CDR1 DFQATT and CDR2 SNEGSKA (reference sequence). The CDR3 is made up of 12 amino acids.

This clonotype appeared many times. J is TRBJ2-2 and V is TRBV12-3 or TRBV12-4; D is ambiguous. Between the trimmed V and J ends, which lost 1 base and 5 bases, there was a span of 2 bases. The CDR3 sequence is 12 residues long. In DNA form, the CDR3 reads TGTGCCAGCAGTTTAGGGACCGGGGAGCTGTTTTTT. This gives the protein CASSLGTGELFF.

V and J are TRBV12-3 or TRBV12-4 and TRBJ1-2; tentative D call: TRBD1 (5 bases). The CDR3 runs to 13 residues. The V and J ends lost 4 bases and 1 base respectively, with 7 bases between them. The CDR3: CASSSDSNYGYTF. The CDR3 bases are TGTGCCAGCAGTTCCGACAGTAACTATGGCTACACCTTC.

The sample holds many counts of this clonotype. This sequence joins TRBV3-1 and TRBJ1-1; no clear D gene. Germline CDR1 LGHDT, CDR2 YNNKEL (reference sequence). This CDR3 has 11 residues. The germline V and J ends were trimmed by 3 bases and 1 base, with 0 bases remaining between them. The CDR3 nucleotides read TGTGCCAGCAGCCAGAACACTGAAGCTTTCTTT. This gives the protein CASSQNTEAFF.

This clonotype showed up just a few times. The chain joins TRBV10-2 to TRBJ2-1, with 7 bases fitting TRBD2. The V and J ends lost 4 bases and 3 bases, in that order; junction bases with no gene match: 3. The CDR3 is 14 amino acids. Germline V CDR1 and CDR2: WSHSY, SAAADI. Here the CDR3 reads CASSGGSDYNEQFF. CDR3 DNA: TGCGCCAGCAGTGGCGGGAGCGACTACAATGAGCAGTTCTTC.

The chain is built from TRBV11-3 and TRBJ2-7; 8 bases agree with TRBD1. The V and J ends lost 5 bases and 5 bases, in that order; junction bases with no gene match: 11. The CDR3 contains 15 residues. The germline V gene has CDR1 SGHNT and CDR2 YENEEA. The CDR3 here is CASSRLFGTGDEQYF. CDR3 coding DNA: TGTGCCAGCAGCCGACTATTTGGGACAGGCGACGAGCAGTACTTC.

Only a few counts were recorded for this clonotype. The chain is built from TRBV6-5 and TRBJ2-7; possibly TRBD1 or TRBD2 for D (7 bases each). Trimming pared 2 bases from V and 6 bases from J, leaving 17 bases between. The germline gives CDR1 MNHEY, CDR2 SVGAGI. The CDR3 extends over 15 amino acids. This CDR3 is CASSYQGGVRGEQYF. The DNA for the CDR3 is TGTGCCAGCAGTTACCAGGGGGGGGTTCGAGGCGAGCAGTACTTC.

This clonotype was seen repeatedly, ten times or more. The V gene is TRBV6-1, the J gene TRBJ2-3, with 8 bases lining up with TRBD2. V gave up 7 bases and J gave up 2 bases; unmatched junction bases: 8. The CDR3 contains 15 residues. Germline CDR1 and CDR2: MNHNS and SASEGT. The CDR3 is CASTRWTSSTDTQYF. The CDR3 DNA follows: TGTGCCAGCACCAGATGGACTAGCTCCACAGATACGCAGTATTTT.

V gene TRBV7-9 combines with J gene TRBJ1-1; possible D gene TRBD1, 5 bases. The CDR3 has 15 amino acids. Trimming took off 5 bases at V and 0 bases at J, with 13 bases between the two ends. The germline CDR1 and CDR2 sequences are SEHNR and FQNEAQ (reference sequence). The CDR3 region is CASSHTQGMNTEAFF. The CDR3 DNA follows: TGTGCCAGCAGCCACACCCAGGGAATGAACACTGAAGCTTTCTTT. The full variable domain, in which reference TRBV7-9 and TRBJ1-1 provide the parts outside the CDR3, is DTGVSQNPRHKITKRGQNVTFRCDPISEHNRLYWYRQTLGQGPEFLTYFQNEAQLEKSRLLSDRFSAERPKGSFSTLEIQRTEQGDSAMYLCASSHTQGMNTEAFFGQGTRLTVV.

The V gene is TRBV5-1, the J gene TRBJ2-5; 10 bases are a match to TRBD2. The CDR3 is made up of 16 amino acids. V shed 1 base, J shed 5 bases, and the junction held 8 bases outside the gene matches. The germline V gene encodes CDR1 SGHRS and CDR2 YFSETQ. The chain's CDR3 is CASSLQPSGRPETQYF. The CDR3 region has the DNA TGCGCCAGCAGCTTGCAGCCTAGCGGGAGACCCGAGACCCAGTACTTC.

In the case of this clonotype: This sequence may be a read error, since a much larger clone differs from it by one base. J is TRBJ2-7 and V is TRBV2, with D tentatively TRBD1 (6 bases). The germline V gene has CDR1 SNHLY and CDR2 FYNNEI. The CDR3 is 14 residues long. Trimming removed 7 bases at V and 0 bases at J, with 13 bases between. CDR3 coding DNA: TGTGCCAGCAAATCAGGACAGTCCTCCTACGAGCAGTACTTC. It codes for CASKSGQSSYEQYF.

The chain is built from TRBV27 and TRBJ1-1; D is unresolved. V gave up 2 bases and J gave up 4 bases, with 8 bases separating them. Germline loops: CDR1 MNHEY, CDR2 SMNVEV (reference sequence). The CDR3 sequence is 13 residues long. CDR3 sequence (DNA): TGTGCCAGCAGTTTAAGCGTGAGCACTGAAGCTTTCTTT. It specifies CASSLSVSTEAFF.

This clonotype came up a few times. The chain employs TRBV10-3 and TRBJ1-5; TRBD1 matches 10 bases. The trim removed 10 bases at V and 4 bases at J, leaving 7 bases unmatched. This CDR3 has 14 amino acids. Germline V gene data show CDR1 as ENHRY and CDR2 as SYGVKD. The CDR3 region is CATGQGDRNQPQHF. The DNA for the CDR3 is TGTGCCACCGGACAGGGGGATAGGAATCAGCCCCAGCATTTT.

The chain combines TRBV6-2 or TRBV6-3 with TRBJ1-2; 7 bases are a match to TRBD1. Germline V gene sequence: CDR1 MNHEY, CDR2 SVGEGT. The ends lost 7 bases at V and 7 bases at J; junction bases unmatched: 12. The CDR3 contains 14 residues. The DNA of the CDR3 is TGTGCCAGCAATCCAGACAGGGTACTGGCTGGCTACACCTTC. Its protein product is CASNPDRVLAGYTF.